Listed below are T cell receptor beta chains from one sample, sequenced in a study of cytomegalovirus exposure and HLA in healthy donors. The protocol was immunoSEQ multiplex PCR, while the TCRdb copy is restricted to in-frame clones and leaves out a portion. The sample shows around 150,000 clones, roughly 80% of them seen only once. Sample: PBMCs. These receptors originate from a woman aged 45-65 years in good health and CMV-seronegative. CDR3s include the opening cysteine and the closing phenylalanine or tryptophan. The D gene is left open where the match is weak. Only part of the rows carry a size: once, few, many, or a class if the clone is expanded.

j_call v_call cdr3_length clone_size d_call cdr3_aa cdr3_nt
TRBJ2-1 TRBV27 17 - TRBD2 CASSLRLAGGPSNEQFF TGTGCCAGCAGTTTAAGGCTAGCGGGGGGCCCAAGCAATGAGCAGTTCTTC
TRBJ2-7 TRBV13 23 - TRBD1 CASSAQWGSPEGASPVWVYEQYF TGTGCCAGCAGCGCTCAATGGGGATCGCCAGAGGGGGCGAGCCCCGTTTGGGTTTACGAGCAGTACTTC
TRBJ2-3 TRBV7-3 16 - TRBD2 CASSLAGGATTDTQYF TGTGCCAGCAGCCTAGCGGGAGGGGCCACGACAGATACGCAGTATTTT
TRBJ1-1 TRBV28 15 - TRBD1 CASSLAGTGNTEDFF TGTGCCAGCAGTTTGGCCGGGACAGGGAACACTGAAGATTTCTTT
TRBJ2-7 TRBV4-3 14 - TRBD2 CASSQDWEGHEQYF TGCGCCAGCAGCCAAGATTGGGAGGGCCACGAGCAGTACTTC
TRBJ1-5 TRBV5-6 15 - - CASSVAGGGAQPQHF TGTGCCAGCAGTGTAGCTGGGGGGGGAGCTCAGCCCCAGCATTTT
TRBJ2-3 TRBV5-4 13 few - CASSLAGTDTQYF TGTGCCAGCAGCTTGGCAGGCACAGATACGCAGTATTTT
TRBJ1-1 TRBV7-8 13 - - CASSFTANTEAFF TGTGCCAGCAGCTTTACAGCAAACACTGAAGCTTTCTTT
TRBJ2-7 TRBV7-2 17 - - CASSPRPSQKRDYEQYF TGTGCCAGCAGCCCACGCCCCAGTCAAAAGAGGGACTACGAGCAGTACTTC
TRBJ2-1 TRBV11-2 16 - - CASSFTTGLGYNEQFF TGTGCCAGCAGCTTTACAACAGGGTTAGGCTACAATGAGCAGTTCTTC
TRBJ2-3 TRBV4-3 18 - - CASSHLIINSAFTDTQYF TGCGCCAGCAGCCACTTGATTATAAACAGTGCTTTTACAGATACGCAGTATTTT
TRBJ2-2 TRBV11-2 15 once - CASSPAGGPTGELFF TGTGCCAGCAGCCCGGCCGGAGGGCCCACCGGGGAGCTGTTTTTT
TRBJ1-5 TRBV7-8 15 - - CASSLVGEGNQPQHF TGTGCCAGCAGCTTAGTAGGGGAGGGCAATCAGCCCCAGCATTTT
TRBJ2-7 TRBV5-8 15 - - CASSLEGRVAYEQYF TGTGCCAGCAGCTTGGAGGGCAGGGTGGCCTACGAGCAGTACTTC
TRBJ2-2 TRBV19 16 few TRBD2 CASSIITSGNTGELFF TGTGCCAGTAGTATTATAACTAGCGGGAACACCGGGGAGCTGTTTTTT
TRBJ2-5 TRBV7-8 14 - TRBD1 CASSLQGALETQYF TGTGCCAGCAGCCTCCAGGGGGCGTTAGAGACCCAGTACTTC
TRBJ2-1 TRBV10-3 18 - TRBD2 CAISESGLAGGPYNEQFF TGTGCCATCAGTGAGTCCGGACTAGCGGGAGGCCCATACAATGAGCAGTTCTTC
TRBJ2-1 TRBV2 17 - TRBD2 CASYQGLAGARRGEQFF TGTGCCAGTTATCAGGGACTAGCGGGAGCCCGACGGGGTGAGCAGTTCTTC
TRBJ2-1 TRBV15 20 - - CATSRDDPNNTVSSYNEQFF TGTGCCACCAGCAGAGATGACCCAAACAATACAGTATCTTCCTACAATGAGCAGTTCTTC
TRBJ2-7 TRBV6-6 15 - TRBD2 CASSSRGGTSYEQYF TGTGCCAGCAGTTCGCGGGGGGGGACCTCCTACGAGCAGTACTTC
TRBJ1-5 TRBV28 15 once - CASIHPGQAGKPQHF TGTGCCAGCATCCACCCAGGGCAGGCCGGCAAGCCCCAGCATTTT
TRBJ2-6 TRBV28 14 - - CASSPHSGANVLTF TGTGCCAGCAGCCCACACTCTGGGGCCAACGTCCTGACTTTC
TRBJ2-7 TRBV7-2 12 - TRBD2 CASTREGYEQYF TGTGCCAGCACGCGGGAGGGCTACGAGCAGTACTTC
TRBJ1-2 TRBV28 11 - - CASSFRYGYTF TGTGCCAGCAGTTTTCGCTATGGCTACACCTTC
TRBJ2-1 TRBV7-2 17 - TRBD1 CASSLWARDRRKNEQFF TGTGCCAGCAGCTTATGGGCCCGGGACAGAAGAAAAAATGAGCAGTTCTTC
TRBJ2-3 TRBV14 15 - - CASSQEVRSTDTQYF TGTGCCAGCAGCCAAGAGGTCAGAAGCACAGATACGCAGTATTTT
TRBJ2-7 TRBV6-6 15 - TRBD2 CASSYSLAASYEQYF TGTGCCAGCAGTTACTCGCTAGCGGCGTCCTACGAGCAGTACTTC
TRBJ2-1 TRBV5-4 16 - - CASRRGLQNDYNEQFF TGTGCCAGCAGGAGGGGACTCCAAAACGACTACAATGAGCAGTTCTTC
TRBJ1-5 TRBV7-9 13 - - CASSLGSGQGSTF TGTGCCAGCAGCTTAGGCTCGGGGCAGGGGAGTACATTT
TRBJ2-3 TRBV6-5 15 - - CASSLTEGSTDTQYF TGTGCCAGCAGCCTAACGGAGGGATCCACAGATACGCAGTATTTT
TRBJ1-1 TRBV13 16 - - CASSFDQRGGGTEAFF TGTGCCAGCAGCTTCGACCAGCGAGGAGGTGGAACTGAAGCTTTCTTT
TRBJ1-2 TRBV19 12 - - CASSDRTYGYTF TGTGCCAGTAGCGACAGGACATATGGCTACACCTTC
TRBJ2-7 TRBV20-1 10 once - CSARRDEQYF TGCAGTGCTAGACGGGACGAGCAGTACTTC
TRBJ1-6 TRBV6-5 14 - - CASSDRWRDSPLHF TGTGCCAGCAGTGACAGGTGGCGGGATTCACCCCTCCACTTT
TRBJ1-2 TRBV4-1 17 - TRBD1 CASSQRTGADFNYGYTF TGCGCCAGCAGCCAACGGACAGGGGCGGACTTTAACTATGGCTACACCTTC
TRBJ2-7 TRBV6-5 14 few - CASSSQRSSYEQYF TGTGCCAGCAGTTCTCAGCGCAGCTCCTACGAGCAGTACTTC
TRBJ1-5 TRBV11-2 14 - - CASSQGIGNQPQHF TGTGCCAGCAGCCAGGGGATAGGCAATCAGCCCCAGCATTTT
TRBJ1-2 TRBV28 15 - - CASSSTSEGNYGYTF TGTGCCAGCAGTTCTACTAGCGAGGGAAACTATGGCTACACCTTC
TRBJ1-4 TRBV10-3 14 - TRBD1 CAIRPGTGSEKLFF TGTGCCATCAGGCCCGGGACAGGGTCTGAAAAACTGTTTTTT
TRBJ1-2 TRBV5-8 15 - TRBD1 CASRLVGQGSYGYTF TGTGCCAGCAGACTGGTCGGACAGGGGTCCTATGGCTACACCTTC
TRBJ2-5 TRBV19 15 - TRBD2 CASSISASGVETQYF TGTGCCAGTAGTATTTCGGCTAGCGGGGTGGAGACCCAGTACTTC
TRBJ1-1 TRBV2 15 - - CASSKSPGPNTEAFF TGTGCCAGCAGTAAATCTCCCGGTCCTAACACTGAAGCTTTCTTT
TRBJ2-7 TRBV28 13 - TRBD2 CASITGGPGEQYF TGTGCCAGCATTACGGGAGGGCCGGGGGAGCAGTACTTC
TRBJ2-3 TRBV7-2 15 - TRBD1 CASSFRDRGADTQYF TGTGCCAGCAGCTTCCGGGACAGGGGGGCAGATACGCAGTATTTT
TRBJ1-2 TRBV5-1 15 few TRBD1 CASVPGNRGDDGYTF TGCGCCAGCGTTCCAGGAAACAGGGGGGACGATGGCTACACCTTC
TRBJ2-3 TRBV6-5 12 many TRBD1 CASRTGADTQYF TGTGCCAGCAGAACAGGGGCAGATACGCAGTATTTT
TRBJ2-1 TRBV27 13 - TRBD1 CASRTGVVNEQFF TGTGCCAGCAGAACAGGGGTGGTCAATGAGCAGTTCTTC
TRBJ2-7 TRBV28 13 - - CASSLTGSYEQYF TGTGCCAGCAGTTTAACCGGGAGCTACGAGCAGTACTTC
TRBJ1-2 TRBV2 14 - - CASDFAGANYGHTF TGTGCCAGCGATTTTGCAGGGGCTAACTATGGCCACACCTTC
TRBJ2-1 TRBV7-2 14 - TRBD2 CASSGLAGYNEQFF TGTGCCAGCAGCGGACTAGCGGGGTACAATGAGCAGTTCTTC
TRBJ1-1 TRBV7-9 14 few - CASSLRQLNTEAFF TGTGCCAGCAGCCTCAGACAGTTGAACACTGAAGCTTTCTTT
TRBJ2-1 TRBV10-1 12 few - CASSASSNEQFF TGCGCCAGCAGTGCGTCTAGCAATGAGCAGTTCTTC
TRBJ1-2 TRBV6-4 13 once TRBD1 CASSGGTGRGYTF TGTGCCAGCAGTGGAGGGACAGGGAGAGGCTACACCTTC
TRBJ2-5 TRBV4-2 15 - - CASSPLPTVRETQYF TGTGCCAGCAGCCCACTGCCAACGGTCCGTGAGACCCAGTACTTC
TRBJ1-1 TRBV6-1 15 - - CASSTRQSVNTEAFF TGTGCCAGCAGTACCCGACAGTCGGTGAACACTGAAGCTTTCTTT
TRBJ1-2 TRBV11-3 13 - - CASSLAGNYGYTF TGTGCCAGCAGCTTAGCAGGGAACTATGGCTACACCTTC
TRBJ2-7 TRBV28 15 few - CASSNPGTPLYEQYF TGTGCCAGCAGTAACCCCGGGACTCCTTTATACGAGCAGTACTTC
TRBJ1-1 TRBV7-9 14 - - CASSFVYGGTEAFF TGTGCCAGCAGCTTTGTCTACGGCGGAACTGAAGCTTTCTTT